This entry describes one T cell receptor beta chain. No antigen is known for it. Base qualities are not recorded, but no much larger clone differs from it by a single base. This sample stems from a study of control samples from healthy donors and cancer patients (dated by TCRdb to the early 2020s). Preparation of the library involved the immunoSEQ multiplex PCR assay. In its TCRdb copy, this immuneACCESS table keeps in-frame sequences only and misses some clones. Where compared with another copy, unresolved V genes explain less than half of these, and the others have no known cause. The sample has under 150,000 clones on record, more than 75% of them singletons. The top ten constitute 2% to 3% of the sample. The CDR3 numbers 14 residues from cysteine through phenylalanine. Just the 42-base CDR3 DNA is kept, in frame starting at base 1. V is reduced by 6 bases and J by 6 bases, leaving a spacing of 17 bases between them. According to the germline V gene, CDR1 reads MNHEY and CDR2 reads SVGEGT.

The sequence derives from an older woman in good health. Sequenced input: blood. The rearrangement combines TRBV6-2 or TRBV6-3 with TRBJ1-2, and perhaps TRBD1 as D gene, on 6 matching bases. CDR3 loop: CASSNQRGADGYTF. The nucleotides are TGTGCCAGCAGCAACCAGAGGGGGGCCGATGGCTACACCTTC.